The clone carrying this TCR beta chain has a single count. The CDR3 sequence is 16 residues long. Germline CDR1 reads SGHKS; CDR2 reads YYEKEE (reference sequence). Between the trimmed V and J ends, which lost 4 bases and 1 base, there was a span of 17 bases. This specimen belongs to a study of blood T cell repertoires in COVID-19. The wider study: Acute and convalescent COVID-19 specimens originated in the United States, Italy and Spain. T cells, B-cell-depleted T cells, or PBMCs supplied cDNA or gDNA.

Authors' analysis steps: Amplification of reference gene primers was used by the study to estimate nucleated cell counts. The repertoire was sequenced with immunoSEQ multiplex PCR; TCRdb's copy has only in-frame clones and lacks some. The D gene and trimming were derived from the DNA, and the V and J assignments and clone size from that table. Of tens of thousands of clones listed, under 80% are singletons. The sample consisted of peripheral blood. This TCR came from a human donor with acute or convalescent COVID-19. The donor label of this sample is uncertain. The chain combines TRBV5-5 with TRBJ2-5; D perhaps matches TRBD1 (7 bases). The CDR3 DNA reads TGTGCCAGCAGCAAGAAACCCCAGGGGGGCCAAGAGACCCAGTACTTC. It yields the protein CASSKKPQGGQETQYF.